The 12 T cell receptor beta chains listed next were all sequenced from one sample in a study of blood T cell repertoires in COVID-19. Here immunoSEQ multiplex PCR was the method, and the copy in TCRdb shows in-frame clones only, minus some. The sample has 40,000 to 45,000 clones, 90% seen once. The sequenced material came from peripheral blood. The receptor source for this set is a human donor in a cohort sampled during active COVID-19.

V gene TRBV7-3 combines with J gene TRBJ2-3; tentatively, D is TRBD1 (5 bases). Trimming cost V 5 bases and J 2 bases, with 11 bases left between them. CDR3 length: 14 amino acids. The germline CDR1 and CDR2 sequences are SGHTA and FQGTGA. CDR3 sequence reads: CASSLDRSTDTQYF. CDR3 DNA: TGTGCCAGCAGCCTAGACAGATCCACAGATACGCAGTATTTT.

The chain couples TRBV19 to TRBJ1-3; tentatively, D is TRBD1 (6 bases). The CDR3 runs to 14 residues. Deletions cut 5 bases from V and 0 bases from J, with 8 bases between. The V gene's germline CDR1 is LNHDA and CDR2 SQIVND (reference sequence). CDR3 nucleotides: TGTGCCAGTAGTCAGGGGTTCTCTGGAAACACCATATATTTT. It codes for CASSQGFSGNTIYF.

This sequence joins TRBV6-5 and TRBJ1-1; 7 bases agree with TRBD1. V trimming: 6 bases; J trimming: 5 bases; junction bases outside the gene matches: 12. CDR1 and CDR2 (germline): MNHEY, SVGAGI. The CDR3 spans 15 residues. CDR3 loop: CASRQNRGPDTEAFF. The CDR3 bases are TGTGCCAGCAGACAAAACAGGGGCCCGGATACTGAAGCTTTCTTT.

This clone was recorded only once. J is TRBJ2-5 and V is TRBV2; D is unclear. V lost 4 bases and J 4 bases, leaving 13 bases between the germline ends. The CDR3 has 14 residues. Germline-derived CDR1 and CDR2 are SNHLY and FYNNEI. CDR3 nucleotide sequence: TGTGCCAGCAGTGCGGTACTTACCGCAGAGACCCAGTACTTC. It specifies CASSAVLTAETQYF. Together with reference TRBV2 and TRBJ2-5, the CDR3 gives the full variable domain: EPEVTQTPSHQVTQMGQEVILRCVPISNHLYFYWYRQILGQKVEFLVSFYNNEISEKSEIFDDQFSVERPDGSNFTLKIRSTKLEDSAMYFCASSAVLTAETQYFGPGTRLLVL.

This clone was seen only a few times. The chain carries TRBV5-4 and TRBJ2-7, with 7 positions matching TRBD1. The length of the CDR3 is 15 residues. Germline CDR1 is SGHNT and CDR2 is YYREEE (reference sequence). The V segment lost 3 bases and the J segment 6 bases; nucleotides outside the gene matches: 12. The CDR3 bases are TGTGCCAGCAGCTCTAAACAGGGGCAGGTACGCGAGCAGTACTTC. Amino acid sequence: CASSSKQGQVREQYF. Full variable domain (rest looked up from reference TRBV5-4 and TRBJ2-7): ETGVTQSPTHLIKTRGQQVTLRCSSQSGHNTVSWYQQALGQGPQFIFQYYREEENGRGNFPPRFSGLQFPNYSSELNVNALELDDSALYLCASSSKQGQVREQYFGPGTRLTVT.

This clone was found once. The V call is TRBV3-1 (or the pseudogene TRBV3-2), the J call TRBJ2-6, with TRBD2 matching 9 bases. Germline V gene lookup returns CDR1 LGHDT and CDR2 YNNKEL (reference sequence). With V trimmed by 4 bases and J by 4 bases, 8 bases remained unmatched. The CDR3 has 17 residues. CDR3 sequence: CASSPGLAGSGANVLTF. The CDR3 nucleotides read TGTGCCAGCAGCCCCGGTCTAGCGGGGTCGGGGGCCAACGTCCTGACTTTC.

V and J are TRBV10-3 and TRBJ2-1; 11 nucleotides agree with TRBD1. Germline V gene sequence: CDR1 ENHRY, CDR2 SYGVKD. Trimming took 7 bases from V and 4 from J; bases not matched to a gene: 6. The CDR3 extends over 15 amino acids. The CDR3 region has the DNA TGTGCCATCAATGGACAGGGGGCCAGTTACAATGAGCAGTTCTTC. This encodes CAINGQGASYNEQFF.

The chain has TRBV6-4 and TRBJ2-2; TRBD1 aligns across 7 bases. Unmatched junction bases numbered 4, after V lost 5 bases and J lost 4 bases. Germline V gene data show CDR1 as MRHNA and CDR2 as SNTAGT. CDR3 length: 14 amino acids. CDR3 loop: CASSPGGSTGELFF. CDR3 bases: TGTGCCAGCAGTCCAGGGGGATCCACCGGGGAGCTGTTTTTT.

Only a few counts were recorded for this clone. J is TRBJ1-4 and V is TRBV4-2; the D gene is possibly TRBD1 (5 bases). Germline lookup yields CDR1 LGHNA and CDR2 YNFKEQ. The CDR3 runs 16 residues. The V end lost 1 base, the J end lost 1 base, and 10 bases lay between the germline ends. CDR3 sequence reads: CASSQVGVGTNEKLFF. The CDR3 region has the DNA TGTGCCAGCAGCCAAGTAGGGGTCGGAACTAATGAAAAACTGTTTTTT.

J is TRBJ2-7 and V is TRBV27; 9 bases line up with TRBD2. The ends lost 0 bases at V and 2 bases at J; junction bases unmatched: 5. Germline values: CDR1 MNHEY, CDR2 SMNVEV (reference sequence). This CDR3 comprises 16 residues. DNA of the CDR3: TGTGCCAGCAGTTTATCGGCCCTAGCGGGGACCTACGAGCAGTACTTC. Translation gives CASSLSALAGTYEQYF.

The chain combines TRBV14 with TRBJ1-3, with D perhaps matching TRBD1 (6 bases). The CDR3 loop spans 15 amino acids. V was pared by 2 bases and J by 4 bases, with 12 bases between. Germline assignment: CDR1 SGHDN and CDR2 FVKESK. CDR3 sequence: CASSQFQGPGNTIYF. The CDR3 region has the DNA TGTGCCAGCAGCCAATTTCAGGGGCCCGGAAACACCATATATTTT.

The CDR3, as DNA: TGTGCCAGCAGCTTAGACCGGACAGGGATCAATGAGCAGTTCTTC. Translating gives CASSLDRTGINEQFF. The rearrangement joins TRBV7-8 to TRBJ2-1, with 8 nucleotides matching TRBD1. Germline loops: CDR1 SGHVS, CDR2 FQNEAQ. The CDR3 extends over 15 amino acids. J was trimmed by 6 bases and V by 1 base; bases with no gene match: 5.